The 7 T cell receptor beta chains below were found in one sample sequenced in a study of chemoradiotherapy in HPV16-positive cancers. Method: immunoSEQ multiplex PCR; TCRdb's copy keeps in-frame clones and lacks some. The sample holds about 30,000 clones, approximately 90% seen once. The sequences come from blood, collected from a patient who underwent chemoradiotherapy. These receptors all come from a human donor with HPV-associated anogenital cancer.

The chain joins TRBV28 to TRBJ2-1; 11 bases map to TRBD2. Germline V gives CDR1 MDHEN, CDR2 SYDVKM. V lost 6 bases, J lost 3 bases, and 13 bases stayed unmatched. CDR3 length: 18 residues. The CDR3 sequence is CASRAGLADQLFYNEQFF. The CDR3 nucleotides read TGTGCCAGCAGAGCGGGACTAGCGGACCAACTTTTCTACAATGAGCAGTTCTTC.

The chain combines TRBV7-6 with TRBJ2-3; D not resolved. The CDR3 is 14 amino acids. V was shortened by 3 bases and J by 2 bases, with 9 bases between the two germline ends. In germline, CDR1 is SGHVS, CDR2 FNYEAQ. Here the CDR3 DNA reads TGTGCCAGCAGCTTTTTTCTTACCACAGATACGCAGTATTTT. This encodes CASSFFLTTDTQYF.

This chain links TRBV2 with TRBJ2-5, with D unclear. This CDR3 comprises 12 residues. CDR1 is SNHLY, CDR2 FYNNEI, per germline. The V and J ends lost 4 bases and 2 bases respectively, with 5 bases between them. Here the CDR3 reads CASSVQQETQYF. CDR3 coding DNA: TGTGCCAGCAGTGTTCAACAAGAGACCCAGTACTTC.

The chain recombines TRBV7-2 with TRBJ1-2; D unresolved. Trimming shortened V by 5 bases and J by 8 bases, and 15 bases separated the two germline ends. CDR3 length: 13 residues. Germline V lookup: CDR1 SGHTA, CDR2 FQGNSA. The CDR3 reads CASSQFLAEGYTF. The CDR3 DNA reads TGTGCCAGCAGCCAATTTCTTGCGGAGGGCTACACCTTC.

The chain links TRBV9 to TRBJ1-2, with 7 bases aligning to TRBD1. Germline-derived CDR1 and CDR2 are SGDLS and YYNGEE. J was trimmed by 5 bases and V by 0 bases; bases with no gene match: 4. The length of the CDR3 is 14 residues. CDR3 nucleotide sequence: TGTGCCAGCAGCGTAGTGGGACAGAATTATGGCTACACCTTC. Encoded protein: CASSVVGQNYGYTF.

The rearrangement uses TRBV5-6 and TRBJ1-5; D gene unclear. V shed 2 bases and J shed 2 bases, with 8 bases lying between them. There are 14 residues in the CDR3. Germline lookup yields CDR1 SGHDT and CDR2 YYEEEE. For the CDR3, the DNA is TGTGCCAGCAGCTTAACGGGAGGCAATCAGCCCCAGCATTTT. Translating gives CASSLTGGNQPQHF.

CDR3 loop: CASSAGTSGRRGTDTQYF. The DNA of the CDR3 is TGTGCCAGCAGCGCTGGGACTAGCGGGAGAAGGGGCACAGATACGCAGTATTTT. The chain carries TRBV7-9 and TRBJ2-3, with 14 bases lining up with TRBD2. Germline V gene sequence: CDR1 SEHNR, CDR2 FQNEAQ (reference sequence). The CDR3 loop spans 18 amino acids. The V segment lost 5 bases and the J segment 1 base; nucleotides outside the gene matches: 8.